The text below deals with one TCR beta chain. The CDR3 has 16 residues. The V end lost 2 bases, the J end lost 7 bases, and 18 bases lay between the germline ends. In germline, CDR1 is SGHRS, CDR2 YFSETQ. Sequencing was performed with immunoSEQ multiplex PCR; in TCRdb, only in-frame clones are kept and a portion is missing. The table lists about 370,000 clones, around nine tenths of them singletons. This sample's treatment: roughly 20 received Ad26.COV2.S at low or high dose, single or two shots; five or six received placebo; per-sample allocation not given. Day 63 after the first injection of vaccine or placebo was the sampling time. What was given as vaccine was an Ad26 vector encoding Wuhan-strain SARS-CoV-2 spike. The sample belongs to a study of Ad26.COV2.S vaccination and SARS-CoV-2 variants.

The receptor was isolated from a person aged 18-65 years who received the Ad26.COV2.S COVID-19 vaccine or a placebo. The rearrangement joins TRBV5-1 to TRBJ1-4; tentatively, D is TRBD1 (6 bases). The sequenced sample was peripheral blood, obtained in a trial of Ad26.COV2.S vaccine versus placebo. In nucleotides, the CDR3 is TGCGCCAGCAGCTTCACAGGGAATCGCAATGGTGAAAAACTGTTTTTT. This translates into CASSFTGNRNGEKLFF. Together with reference TRBV5-1 and TRBJ1-4, the CDR3 gives the full variable domain: KAGVTQTPRYLIKTRGQQVTLSCSPISGHRSVSWYQQTPGQGLQFLFEYFSETQRNKGNFPGRFSGRQFSNSRSEMNVSTLELGDSALYLCASSFTGNRNGEKLFFGSGTQLSVL.